Listed below are T cell receptor beta chains from one sample, sequenced in a study of T cell repertoires in cytomegalovirus infection. TCRdb ran MiXCR on the reads and lists one entry per CDR3 protein. The data show 650,000 to 900,000 distinct CDR3 sequences, about 27% seen once. These receptors have no identified antigens. The sample in question was cultured CD8+ T cells from PBMCs, obtained from culture after CMV antigen stimulation. The receptors were sampled from a human donor in good health (CMV status not recorded). Some clones in this sample may be carry-over from other donors' samples. Both conserved end residues are part of each CDR3. Fields, in order: J gene, V gene, D gene, clone size, CDR3 DNA, CDR3 protein. The D gene is left open where the match is weak. Clone sizes are given selectively: once, few, many, or a class where the clone is expanded.

J gene: TRBJ2-2
V gene: TRBV7-7
D gene: TRBD2
clone size: few
CDR3 DNA: TGTGCTAGCAGCATCGGACTAGCGGGTGCGAACACCGGGGAGCTGTTTTTT
CDR3 protein: CASSIGLAGANTGELFF

J gene: TRBJ2-3
V gene: TRBV28
D gene: NA
clone size: few
CDR3 DNA: TGTGCCAGCAGTCCGCACCGGTTGGCAGATACGCAGTATTTT
CDR3 protein: CASSPHRLADTQYF

J gene: TRBJ1-1
V gene: TRBV19
D gene: NA
clone size: few
CDR3 DNA: TGTGCCAGTAGTATAGACGGCTCCTCCACTGAAGCTTTCTTT
CDR3 protein: CASSIDGSSTEAFF

J gene: TRBJ2-3
V gene: TRBV7-8
D gene: NA
clone size: few
CDR3 DNA: TGTGCCAGCAGCTTCTCCCTCGGGGAGGACACAGATACGCAGTATTTT
CDR3 protein: CASSFSLGEDTDTQYF

J gene: TRBJ2-1
V gene: TRBV7-6
D gene: TRBD1
clone size: few
CDR3 DNA: TGTGCCAGCAGCTTAGTCGACCCCCGGGACAGTCATTACAATGAGCAGTTCTTC
CDR3 protein: CASSLVDPRDSHYNEQFF

J gene: TRBJ2-1
V gene: TRBV6-8
D gene: NA
clone size: NA
CDR3 DNA: TGTGCCAGCAGTGTTCAGGGGGGTTCCTACAATGAGCAGTTCTTC
CDR3 protein: CASSVQGGSYNEQFF

J gene: TRBJ1-5
V gene: TRBV4-1
D gene: TRBD1
clone size: NA
CDR3 DNA: TGCGCCAGCAGCCTTCAGGGGGACTTCCCTAGCAATCAGCCCCAGCATTTT
CDR3 protein: CASSLQGDFPSNQPQHF

J gene: TRBJ2-1
V gene: TRBV12-3/TRBV12-4
D gene: TRBD2
clone size: NA
CDR3 DNA: TGTGCCAGCAGTCGAATAGCGGGGACGAAGTACAATGAGCAGTTCTTC
CDR3 protein: CASSRIAGTKYNEQFF

J gene: TRBJ2-7
V gene: TRBV6-5
D gene: NA
clone size: many
CDR3 DNA: TGTGCCAGCAGTTACTTCACCGCGACAGAAAACTACGAGCAGTACTTC
CDR3 protein: CASSYFTATENYEQYF

J gene: TRBJ1-1
V gene: TRBV6-1
D gene: TRBD1
clone size: NA
CDR3 DNA: TGTGCCAGCAGTGAATACGAGGGGGCGTTGAACACTGAAGCTTTCTTT
CDR3 protein: CASSEYEGALNTEAFF